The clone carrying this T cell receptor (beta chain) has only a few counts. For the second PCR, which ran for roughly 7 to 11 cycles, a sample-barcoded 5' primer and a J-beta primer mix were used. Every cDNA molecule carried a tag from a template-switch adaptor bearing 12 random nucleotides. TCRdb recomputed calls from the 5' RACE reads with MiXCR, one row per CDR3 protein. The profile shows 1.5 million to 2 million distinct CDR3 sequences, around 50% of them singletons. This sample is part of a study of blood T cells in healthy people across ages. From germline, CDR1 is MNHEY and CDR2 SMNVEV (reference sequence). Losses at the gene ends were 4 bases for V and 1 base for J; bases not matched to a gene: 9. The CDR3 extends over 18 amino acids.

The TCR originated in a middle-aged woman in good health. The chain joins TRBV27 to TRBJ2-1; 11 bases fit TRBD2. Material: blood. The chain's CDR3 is CASSSKIGTSGSYNEQFF. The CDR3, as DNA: TGTGCCAGCAGTTCAAAGATCGGGACTAGCGGTTCCTACAATGAGCAGTTCTTC.